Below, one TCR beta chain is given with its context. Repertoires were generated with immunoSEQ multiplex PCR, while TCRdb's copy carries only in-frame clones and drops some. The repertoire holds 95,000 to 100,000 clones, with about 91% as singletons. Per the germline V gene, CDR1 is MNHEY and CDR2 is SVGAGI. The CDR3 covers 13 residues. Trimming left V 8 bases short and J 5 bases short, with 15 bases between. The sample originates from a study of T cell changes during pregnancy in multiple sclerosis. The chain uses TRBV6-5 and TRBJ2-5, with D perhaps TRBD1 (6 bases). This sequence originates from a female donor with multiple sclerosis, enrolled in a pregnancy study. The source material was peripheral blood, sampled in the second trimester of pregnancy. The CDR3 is CASGLGGRETQYF. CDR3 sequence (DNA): TGTGCCAGCGGTCTAGGGGGTCGGGAGACCCAGTACTTC.